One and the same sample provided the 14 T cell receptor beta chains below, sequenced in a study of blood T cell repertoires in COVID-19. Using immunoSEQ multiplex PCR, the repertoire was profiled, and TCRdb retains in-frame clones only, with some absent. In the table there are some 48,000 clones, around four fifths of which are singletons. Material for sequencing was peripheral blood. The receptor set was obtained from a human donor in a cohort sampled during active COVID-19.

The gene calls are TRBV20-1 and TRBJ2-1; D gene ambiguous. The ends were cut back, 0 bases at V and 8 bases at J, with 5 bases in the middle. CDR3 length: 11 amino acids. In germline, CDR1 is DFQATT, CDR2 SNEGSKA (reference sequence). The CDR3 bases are TGCAGTGCTAGAGATGCGGATGAGCAGTTCTTC. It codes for CSARDADEQFF.

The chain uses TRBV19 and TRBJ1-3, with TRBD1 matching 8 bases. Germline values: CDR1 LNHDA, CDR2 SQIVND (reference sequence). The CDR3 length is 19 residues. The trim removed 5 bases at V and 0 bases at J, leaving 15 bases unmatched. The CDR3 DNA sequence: TGTGCCAGTAGTCAACACCCGACAGGGGCGCCCGGCTCTGGAAACACCATATATTTT. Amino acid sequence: CASSQHPTGAPGSGNTIYF.

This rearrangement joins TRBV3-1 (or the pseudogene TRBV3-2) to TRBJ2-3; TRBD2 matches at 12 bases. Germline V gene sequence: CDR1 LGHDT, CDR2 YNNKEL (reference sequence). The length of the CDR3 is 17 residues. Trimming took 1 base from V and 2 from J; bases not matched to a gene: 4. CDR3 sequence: CASSQVLAGGPTDTQYF. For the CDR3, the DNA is TGTGCCAGCAGCCAAGTCCTAGCGGGGGGGCCCACAGATACGCAGTATTTT.

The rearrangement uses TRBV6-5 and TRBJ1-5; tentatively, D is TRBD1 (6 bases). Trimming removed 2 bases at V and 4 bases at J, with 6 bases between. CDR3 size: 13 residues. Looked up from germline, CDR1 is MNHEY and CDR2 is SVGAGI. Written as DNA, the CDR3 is TGTGCCAGCAGTTACGGACAGAATCAGCCCCAGCATTTT. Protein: CASSYGQNQPQHF.

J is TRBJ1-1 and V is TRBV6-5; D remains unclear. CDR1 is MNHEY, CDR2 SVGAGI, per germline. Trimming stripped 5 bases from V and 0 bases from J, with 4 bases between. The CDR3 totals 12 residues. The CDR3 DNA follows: TGTGCCAGCAGTCCATTGAACACTGAAGCTTTCTTT. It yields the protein CASSPLNTEAFF.

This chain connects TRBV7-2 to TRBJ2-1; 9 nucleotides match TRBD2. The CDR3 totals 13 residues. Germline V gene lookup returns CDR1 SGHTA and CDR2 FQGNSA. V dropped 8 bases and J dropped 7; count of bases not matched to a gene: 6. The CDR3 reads CASGGGGRNEQFF. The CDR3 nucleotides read TGTGCCAGCGGCGGGGGGGGGAGGAATGAGCAGTTCTTC.

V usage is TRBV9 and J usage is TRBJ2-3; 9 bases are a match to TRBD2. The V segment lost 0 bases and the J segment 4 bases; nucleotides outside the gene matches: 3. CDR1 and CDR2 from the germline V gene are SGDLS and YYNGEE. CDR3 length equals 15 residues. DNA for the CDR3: TGTGCCAGCAGCGTAGTTAGCGGGGGTGCAGATACGCAGTATTTT. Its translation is CASSVVSGGADTQYF.

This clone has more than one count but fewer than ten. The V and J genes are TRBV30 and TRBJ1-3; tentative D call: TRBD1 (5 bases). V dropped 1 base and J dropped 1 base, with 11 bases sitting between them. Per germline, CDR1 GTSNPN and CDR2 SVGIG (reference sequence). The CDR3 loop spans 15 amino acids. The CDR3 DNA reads TGTGCCTGGAGTGGTGACAGATTTTCTGGAAACACCATATATTTT. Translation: CAWSGDRFSGNTIYF. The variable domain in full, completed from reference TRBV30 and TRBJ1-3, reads SQTIHQWPATLVQPVGSPLSLECTVEGTSNPNLYWYRQAAGRGLQLLFYSVGIGQISSEVPQNLSASRPQDRQFILSSKKLLLSDSGFYLCAWSGDRFSGNTIYFGEGSWLTVV.

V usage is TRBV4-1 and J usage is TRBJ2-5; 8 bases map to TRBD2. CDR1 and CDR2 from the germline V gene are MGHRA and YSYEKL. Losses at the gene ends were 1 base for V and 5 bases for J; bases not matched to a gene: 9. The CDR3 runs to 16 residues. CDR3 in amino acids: CASSQGPAGVGETQYF. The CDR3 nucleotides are TGCGCCAGCAGCCAAGGACCAGCGGGGGTAGGGGAGACCCAGTACTTC.

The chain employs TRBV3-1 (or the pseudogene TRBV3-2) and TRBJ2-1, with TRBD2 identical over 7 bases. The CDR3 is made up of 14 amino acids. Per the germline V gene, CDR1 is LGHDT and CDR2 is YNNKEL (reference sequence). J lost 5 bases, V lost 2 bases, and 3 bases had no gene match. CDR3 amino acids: CASSQRAGNNEQFF. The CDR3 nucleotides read TGTGCCAGCAGCCAACGAGCGGGGAACAATGAGCAGTTCTTC.

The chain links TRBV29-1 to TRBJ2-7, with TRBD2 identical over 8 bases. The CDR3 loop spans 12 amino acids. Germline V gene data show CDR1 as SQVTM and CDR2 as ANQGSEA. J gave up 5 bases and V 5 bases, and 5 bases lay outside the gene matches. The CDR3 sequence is CSVQRGSHEQYF. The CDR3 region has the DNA TGCAGCGTTCAGCGGGGGTCGCACGAGCAGTACTTC.

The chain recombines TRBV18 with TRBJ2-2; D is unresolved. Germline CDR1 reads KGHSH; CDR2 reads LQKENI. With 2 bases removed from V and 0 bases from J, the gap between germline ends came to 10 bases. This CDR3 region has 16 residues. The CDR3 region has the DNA TGTGCCAGCTCACCAAAACTAAACGCGAACACCGGGGAGCTGTTTTTT. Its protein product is CASSPKLNANTGELFF.

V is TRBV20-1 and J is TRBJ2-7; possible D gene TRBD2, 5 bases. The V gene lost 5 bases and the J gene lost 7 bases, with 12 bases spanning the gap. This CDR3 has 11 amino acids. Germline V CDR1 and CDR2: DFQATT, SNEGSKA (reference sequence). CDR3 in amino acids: CSAGGRREQYF. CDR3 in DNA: TGCAGTGCTGGTGGACGGAGGGAGCAGTACTTC.

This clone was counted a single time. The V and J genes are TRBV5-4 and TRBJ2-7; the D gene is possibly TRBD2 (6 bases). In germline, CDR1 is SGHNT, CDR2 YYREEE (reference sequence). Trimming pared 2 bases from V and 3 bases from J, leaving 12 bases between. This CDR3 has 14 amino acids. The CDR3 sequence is CASSFGGISYEQYF. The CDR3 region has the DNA TGTGCCAGCAGCTTTGGGGGGATAAGCTACGAGCAGTACTTC.